The 16 T cell receptor beta chains below come from one sample, sequenced in a study of spatial heterogeneity in lung cancer. Indicated time point: sample taken at primary tumor resection. The study, taken as a whole, reports: Intratumoral expanded alpha and beta TCR counts were found to track tumor mutation counts.

Their target antigens are unknown. TCRdb called the 5' RACE reads again in MiXCR, with one record for every CDR3 protein. The sample includes some 5,000 distinct CDR3 sequences, almost 8% of them seen just once. Sequencing used lung tumor tissue, obtained at surgery. These receptors came from a female donor with early-stage non-small cell lung cancer.

This clonotype is labeled as medium-sized. The chain joins TRBV7-2 to TRBJ2-7; D remains ambiguous. With 2 bases removed from V and 4 bases from J, the gap between germline ends came to 15 bases. The CDR3 is 15 residues long. CDR1 and CDR2 (germline): SGHTA, FQGNSA. CDR3 in amino acids: CASSLTRLGSYEQYF. CDR3 DNA sequence: TGTGCCAGCAGCTTAACCCGACTGGGAAGTTACGAGCAGTACTTC.

In this sample, this clonotype turned up many times. The chain has TRBV28 and TRBJ1-1; unclear D gene. The CDR3 length is 14 residues. Germline V gene sequence: CDR1 MDHEN, CDR2 SYDVKM. Trimming took 10 bases from V and 5 from J, leaving 20 bases between them. CDR3 sequence: CATEEQAGRTEAFF. Here the CDR3 DNA reads TGTGCCACGGAGGAGCAGGCCGGAAGGACTGAAGCTTTCTTT.

Concerning this clonotype itself: A much larger clone lies a single base off, so this may be a read error. The chain couples TRBV6-6 to TRBJ1-6; the D is unclear. The CDR3 runs to 14 residues. Per germline, CDR1 MNHNY and CDR2 SVGAGI (reference sequence). V lost 8 bases and J 7 bases, leaving 15 bases between the germline ends. The CDR3 here is CASCFAGFNSPLHF. Here the CDR3 DNA reads TGTGCCAGCTGTTTCGCTGGATTCAATTCACCCCTCCACTTT.

This clonotype has at least ten counts. The genes are TRBV20-1 and TRBJ2-4; D may correspond to TRBD1 or TRBD2 (6 bases each). The CDR3 sequence is 14 residues long. CDR1 and CDR2 (germline): DFQATT, SNEGSKA (reference sequence). V was trimmed by 6 bases and J by 4 bases, leaving 16 bases between them. CDR3 loop: CSAPPGGGKNIQYF. DNA of the CDR3: TGCAGTGCGCCGCCCGGGGGCGGGAAAAACATTCAGTACTTC.

This clonotype counts as medium-sized (0.01 to 0.1%). The gene calls are TRBV9 and TRBJ1-2; TRBD1 agrees at 9 bases. This CDR3 comprises 16 residues. V lost 0 bases, J lost 4 bases, and 7 bases stayed unmatched. Germline assignment: CDR1 SGDLS and CDR2 YYNGEE. CDR3 bases: TGTGCCAGCAGCGTAGATCCGGGACAGGGCGGCTATGGCTACACCTTC. Translation: CASSVDPGQGGYGYTF.

This clonotype was seen a few times. The chain has TRBV12-3 or TRBV12-4 and TRBJ2-2; D is perhaps TRBD2 (6 bases). With 5 bases removed from V and 7 bases from J, the gap between germline ends came to 14 bases. The CDR3 spans 14 residues. CDR3 in DNA: TGTGCCAGCAGTCCACGGGAGATCGGCGGGGAGCTGTTTTTT. It yields the protein CASSPREIGGELFF.

This clonotype was picked up many times. The V and J genes are TRBV29-1 and TRBJ2-5, with D perhaps TRBD2 (5 bases). This CDR3 is 14 amino acids long. Germline V gene data show CDR1 as SQVTM and CDR2 as ANQGSEA. V was pared by 3 bases and J by 0 bases, with 11 bases between. CDR3 protein: CSVEDSRNQETQYF. The CDR3 nucleotides read TGCAGCGTTGAGGACTCAAGAAACCAAGAGACCCAGTACTTC.

This chain links TRBV28 with TRBJ2-6; D is ambiguous. This CDR3 is built from 13 residues. Germline assignment: CDR1 MDHEN and CDR2 SYDVKM. The V gene lost 8 bases and the J gene lost 4 bases, with 9 bases spanning the gap. CDR3 protein: CASRIMGANVLTF. The CDR3 DNA follows: TGTGCCAGCCGTATAATGGGGGCCAACGTCCTGACTTTC.

This clonotype was seen repeatedly, ten times or more. V and J are TRBV27 and TRBJ2-5; TRBD2 matches at 10 bases. V lost 5 bases and J lost 4; bases outside the gene matches: 10. The CDR3 runs 16 residues. Germline values: CDR1 MNHEY, CDR2 SMNVEV (reference sequence). The CDR3 region has the DNA TGTGCCAGCAGTCCCTCAACTAGCGGGGCAGGAGAGACCCAGTACTTC. It encodes CASSPSTSGAGETQYF.

This clonotype was found many times. This chain connects TRBV25-1 to TRBJ2-2; D possibly corresponds to TRBD2 (7 bases). V shed 3 bases and J shed 5 bases, with 13 bases lying between them. CDR1 is MGHDK, CDR2 SYGVNS, per germline. This CDR3 comprises 15 residues. Here the CDR3 reads CASSDSRGGTGELFF. CDR3 DNA sequence: TGTGCCAGCAGTGATTCCAGGGGAGGGACCGGGGAGCTGTTTTTT.

This clonotype came up many times. The chain has TRBV19 and TRBJ2-1; no definite D call. From germline, CDR1 is LNHDA and CDR2 SQIVND (reference sequence). CDR3 length: 14 residues. V was trimmed by 1 base and J by 3 bases, leaving 7 bases between them. The CDR3 spells CASSIAYVYNEQFF. In nucleotides, the CDR3 is TGTGCCAGTAGTATAGCCTACGTCTACAATGAGCAGTTCTTC.

Within the sample, this clonotype is medium-sized (0.01 to 0.1%). The chain combines TRBV15 with TRBJ2-5; 11 positions match TRBD1. CDR1 LNHNV and CDR2 YYDKDF come from the germline V gene (reference sequence). J was trimmed by 4 bases and V by 3 bases; bases with no gene match: 13. The CDR3 sequence is 18 residues long. CDR3: CATSSGQGASERIETQYF. In nucleotides, the CDR3 is TGTGCCACCAGCAGCGGACAGGGGGCTTCGGAGCGGATAGAGACCCAGTACTTC.

This clonotype has a count of ten or more. This chain joins TRBV21-1 and TRBJ2-5; the D call TRBD2 from the table was never checked on the DNA. TRBV21-1 constitutes a pseudogene. The CDR3 totals 15 residues. The CDR3 sequence is CASRWASGKEETQYF. The CDR3 DNA sequence: TGTGCCAGCAGATGGGCTAGCGGGAAAGAAGAGACCCAGTACTTC.

Comments on this clonotype: This may be a read error: a much more frequent sequence differs by one nucleotide. This chain joins TRBV28 and TRBJ1-2; D is uncertain. The CDR3 is 14 residues long. Germline CDR1 and CDR2: MDHEN and SYDVKM. This CDR3 reads CVSSFGPANYGYTF. The CDR3 DNA reads TGTGTCAGCAGTTTTGGGCCCGCTAACTATGGCTACACCTTC.

This clonotype was counted many times. The V call is TRBV7-8, the J call TRBJ1-2; D is unresolved. V dropped 5 bases and J dropped 4 bases, with 5 bases sitting between them. This CDR3 contains 11 residues. CDR1 is SGHVS, CDR2 FQNEAQ, per germline. The CDR3 nucleotides are TGTGCCAGCAGCCCCCTCTATGGCTACACCTTC. As protein: CASSPLYGYTF. Using reference TRBV7-8 and TRBJ1-2 for the parts outside the CDR3, the full variable domain is GAGVSQSPRYKVAKRGQDVALRCDPISGHVSLFWYQQALGQGPEFLTYFQNEAQLDKSGLPSDRFFAERPEGSVSTLKIQRTQQEDSAVYLCASSPLYGYTFGSGTRLTVV.

For this clonotype: A clone one base away is much larger, so this may be a read error. The chain is built from TRBV14 and TRBJ2-2; D is perhaps TRBD2 (5 bases). From germline, CDR1 is SGHDN and CDR2 FVKESK. This CDR3 comprises 17 residues. V was shortened by 0 bases and J by 5 bases, with 16 bases between the two germline ends. The chain's CDR3 is CASSQDPQRARTGELFF. The CDR3 DNA sequence: TGTGCCAGCAGCCAAGACCCACAGAGGGCGCGGACCGGGGAGCTGTTTTTT.